Each of the 20 T cell receptor beta chains below was sequenced from the same sample in a study of T-cell memory formation after mild COVID-19. Via MiXCR, TCRdb re-called the 5' RACE reads, giving one row per CDR3 protein. The data show 350,000 to 450,000 distinct CDR3 sequences, 24% seen once. Material for sequencing was PBMCs or a T cell subset sorted from them (not recorded which). The receptors were gathered from an adult woman who had mild COVID-19 (a few samples of this study predate the infection). Cell type and time point are not known.

The chain couples TRBV29-1 to TRBJ2-5; 9 bases agree with TRBD1. Germline CDR1 and CDR2: SQVTM and ANQGSEA. J was trimmed by 5 bases and V by 4 bases; bases with no gene match: 14. The CDR3 loop spans 16 amino acids. The DNA of the CDR3 is TGCAGCGTTGGAACGGGACAGGGTTTTTCGGCGGAGACCCAGTACTTC. Translated: CSVGTGQGFSAETQYF.

This clonotype appeared a few times. For the CDR3, the DNA is TGCGCCAGCAGCTTGAGAATTGTTGGCGGGGAGCTGTTTTTT. Residues: CASSLRIVGGELFF. The J gene is TRBJ2-2, the V gene TRBV5-1; D is ambiguous. V lost 1 base and J lost 7, with 11 bases in between. Germline-derived CDR1 and CDR2 are SGHRS and YFSETQ. This CDR3 is 14 amino acids long.

CDR3 nucleotide sequence: TGCAGCGTTGTATGGATCTGGACAGATACGCAGTATTTT. Its translation is CSVVWIWTDTQYF. This chain uses TRBV29-1 with TRBJ2-3; D is unclear. V dropped 4 bases and J dropped 3 bases, with 11 bases sitting between them. CDR1 and CDR2 (germline): SQVTM, ANQGSEA. The CDR3 is made up of 13 amino acids.

This clonotype has only a few counts. This chain joins TRBV4-3 and TRBJ2-3; 9 bases line up with TRBD2. Germline CDR1 and CDR2: LGHNA and YSLEER. The CDR3 is 17 residues long. Trimming at V came to 0 bases and at J to 3 bases, leaving 7 bases not matched to a gene. CDR3 protein: CASSQDPPSGITDTQYF. The CDR3 DNA sequence: TGCGCCAGCAGCCAAGATCCCCCTAGCGGGATAACAGATACGCAGTATTTT.

V gene TRBV5-1 combines with J gene TRBJ1-6, with a possible D match to TRBD1 (5 bases). V was trimmed by 3 bases and J by 14 bases, leaving 18 bases between them. CDR1 SGHRS and CDR2 YFSETQ come from the germline V gene. The CDR3 is 14 amino acids. The CDR3 is CASSSGTGLKTLHF. The CDR3 DNA sequence: TGCGCCAGCAGCTCCGGGACGGGACTTAAGACCCTCCACTTT.

CDR3 in DNA: TGTGCCAGCAGTTACTCACGCGCCGGGACAGGGAGCACAGATACGCAGTATTTT. Encoded protein: CASSYSRAGTGSTDTQYF. The V gene is TRBV6-5, the J gene TRBJ2-3, with TRBD1 matching 9 bases. This CDR3 has 18 residues. Germline V gives CDR1 MNHEY, CDR2 SVGAGI. Losses at the gene ends were 0 bases for V and 0 bases for J; bases not matched to a gene: 7.

The chain joins TRBV7-6 to TRBJ1-3; the match to TRBD1 covers 11 bases. The CDR3 covers 15 residues. V lost 5 bases, J lost 7 bases, and 7 bases stayed unmatched. Germline CDR1 is SGHVS and CDR2 is FNYEAQ. The CDR3 sequence is CASSAGTGGINTIYF. The CDR3 DNA is TGTGCCAGCAGCGCCGGGACAGGGGGGATCAACACCATATATTTT.

The chain employs TRBV7-9 and TRBJ2-5; 11 positions agree with TRBD2. The CDR3 runs to 19 residues. The germline CDR1 and CDR2 sequences are SEHNR and FQNEAQ (reference sequence). With 0 bases clipped from V and 5 bases from J, the junction kept 14 bases outside the gene matches. In DNA form, the CDR3 reads TGTGCCAGCAGCTTAGCGACGAGAGTAGCGGGAGGGCCGGGGGAGACCCAGTACTTC. Amino acids: CASSLATRVAGGPGETQYF.

This clonotype was recorded many times. The chain recombines TRBV11-2 with TRBJ2-1; D possibly uses TRBD1 or TRBD2 (5 bases each). Germline V gene sequence: CDR1 SGHAT, CDR2 FQNNGV. This CDR3 spans 15 amino acids. With 2 bases removed from V and 8 bases from J, the gap between germline ends came to 16 bases. The CDR3 loop reads CASSLIGGVGDEQFF. Here the CDR3 DNA reads TGTGCCAGCAGCTTAATTGGGGGAGTGGGCGATGAGCAGTTCTTC.

V gene TRBV7-8 combines with J gene TRBJ1-1; D might be TRBD1 (5 bases). Trimming took off 6 bases at V and 1 base at J, with 18 bases between the two ends. This CDR3 comprises 16 residues. CDR1 and CDR2 from the germline V gene are SGHVS and FQNEAQ. The CDR3 sequence: CASRFQPGGRNTEAFF. The CDR3 nucleotides are TGTGCCAGCAGATTCCAGCCCGGGGGGAGGAACACTGAAGCTTTCTTT.

This clonotype was observed a few times. V is TRBV9 and J is TRBJ2-1; 13 bases are a match to TRBD2. Losses at the gene ends were 4 bases for V and 4 bases for J; bases not matched to a gene: 8. This CDR3 has 17 residues. Per germline, CDR1 SGDLS and CDR2 YYNGEE. The CDR3 region has the DNA TGTGCCAGCAGCTCACCGGGACTAGCGGGACATTACAATGAGCAGTTCTTC. Protein sequence: CASSSPGLAGHYNEQFF.

The chain employs TRBV4-3 and TRBJ2-7, with D perhaps matching TRBD2 (6 bases). The CDR3 has 17 amino acids. Germline assignment: CDR1 LGHNA and CDR2 YSLEER. V lost 0 bases to trimming and J lost 6 bases, with 21 bases between them. Here the CDR3 DNA reads TGCGCCAGCAGCCAAGATCTCGGAGGGAGGACCTCACTCGAGCAGTACTTC. Its protein product is CASSQDLGGRTSLEQYF.

The J gene is TRBJ2-7, the V gene TRBV15; D is uncertain. Per germline, CDR1 LNHNV and CDR2 YYDKDF (reference sequence). Trimming cost V 1 base and J 0 bases, with 7 bases left between them. This CDR3 contains 14 residues. DNA of the CDR3: TGTGCCACCAGCAGAGGGAAGAACTCCTACGAGCAGTACTTC. Translated: CATSRGKNSYEQYF.

This clonotype has only a few counts. V is TRBV7-3 and J is TRBJ2-1, with a possible D match to TRBD1 (5 bases). The CDR3 has 13 amino acids. The V end lost 5 bases, the J end lost 4 bases, and 9 bases lay between the germline ends. CDR1 is SGHTA, CDR2 FQGTGA, per germline. DNA for the CDR3: TGTGCCAGCAGCGCAACAGGATACAATGAGCAGTTCTTC. This codes for CASSATGYNEQFF.

The chain combines TRBV19 with TRBJ1-2; D gene ambiguous. Germline V lookup: CDR1 LNHDA, CDR2 SQIVND (reference sequence). V lost 4 bases to trimming and J lost 2 bases, with 8 bases between them. The length of the CDR3 is 13 residues. CDR3: CASSTSTNYGYTF. As DNA, the CDR3 is TGTGCCAGTAGTACCAGCACCAACTATGGCTACACCTTC.

CDR3: CASSSRVVNEQFF. CDR3 DNA sequence: TGTGCCAGCAGCTCCAGGGTGGTCAATGAGCAGTTCTTC. This chain links TRBV7-3 with TRBJ2-1; a possible D gene is TRBD1 (5 bases). The CDR3 is 13 residues long. Germline V gene data show CDR1 as SGHTA and CDR2 as FQGTGA. The germline V and J ends were trimmed by 4 bases and 6 bases, with 10 bases remaining between them.

V gene TRBV19 combines with J gene TRBJ2-1, with 7 bases that match TRBD2. V shed 4 bases, J shed 10 bases, and the junction held 13 bases outside the gene matches. Germline V gene data show CDR1 as LNHDA and CDR2 as SQIVND (reference sequence). The CDR3 length is 15 residues. The CDR3 nucleotides are TGTGCCAGTAGTACCGGGACTACACCTACCGCGGAGCAGTTCTTC. It translates to CASSTGTTPTAEQFF. Full variable domain (rest looked up from reference TRBV19 and TRBJ2-1): DGGITQSPKYLFRKEGQNVTLSCEQNLNHDAMYWYRQDPGQGLRLIYYSQIVNDFQKGDIAEGYSVSREKKESFPLTVTSAQKNPTAFYLCASSTGTTPTAEQFFGPGTRLTVL.

This clonotype was observed a handful of times. The V call is TRBV5-1, the J call TRBJ2-7; D gene ambiguous. Per the germline V gene, CDR1 is SGHRS and CDR2 is YFSETQ. The CDR3 loop spans 13 amino acids. The V end lost 2 bases, the J end lost 2 bases, and 8 bases lay between the germline ends. The CDR3, as DNA: TGCGCCAGCAGCTTAGACACCACCTACGAGCAGTACTTC. This translates into CASSLDTTYEQYF.

This clonotype was seen more than once but under ten times. This chain uses TRBV7-9 with TRBJ1-1, with D tentatively TRBD1 (6 bases). The CDR3 is 13 amino acids. Trimming pared 6 bases from V and 1 base from J, leaving 9 bases between. Germline assignment: CDR1 SEHNR and CDR2 FQNEAQ (reference sequence). The CDR3 nucleotides are TGTGCCAGCAGACCAGGGGCGAACACTGAAGCTTTCTTT. Encoded protein: CASRPGANTEAFF.

The chain links TRBV7-2 to TRBJ2-2; D uncertain. Germline V CDR1 and CDR2: SGHTA, FQGNSA. Between the trimmed V and J ends, which lost 5 bases and 5 bases, there was a span of 12 bases. The CDR3 loop spans 14 amino acids. In nucleotides, the CDR3 is TGTGCCAGCAGCCCCCTCCCTTCAACCGGGGAGCTGTTTTTT. This codes for CASSPLPSTGELFF.